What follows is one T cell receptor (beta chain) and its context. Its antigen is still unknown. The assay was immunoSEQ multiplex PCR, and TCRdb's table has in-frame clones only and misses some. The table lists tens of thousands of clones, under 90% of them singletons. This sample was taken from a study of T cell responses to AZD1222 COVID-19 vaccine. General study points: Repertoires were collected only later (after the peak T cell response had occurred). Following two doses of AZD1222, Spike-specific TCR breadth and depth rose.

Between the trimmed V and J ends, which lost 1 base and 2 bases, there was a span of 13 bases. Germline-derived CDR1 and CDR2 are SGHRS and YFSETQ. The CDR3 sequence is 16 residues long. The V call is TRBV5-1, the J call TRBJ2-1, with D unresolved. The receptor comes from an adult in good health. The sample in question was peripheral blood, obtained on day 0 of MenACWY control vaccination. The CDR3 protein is CASSLFPGVTYNEQFF. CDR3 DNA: TGCGCCAGCAGCTTGTTTCCCGGAGTCACCTACAATGAGCAGTTCTTC.